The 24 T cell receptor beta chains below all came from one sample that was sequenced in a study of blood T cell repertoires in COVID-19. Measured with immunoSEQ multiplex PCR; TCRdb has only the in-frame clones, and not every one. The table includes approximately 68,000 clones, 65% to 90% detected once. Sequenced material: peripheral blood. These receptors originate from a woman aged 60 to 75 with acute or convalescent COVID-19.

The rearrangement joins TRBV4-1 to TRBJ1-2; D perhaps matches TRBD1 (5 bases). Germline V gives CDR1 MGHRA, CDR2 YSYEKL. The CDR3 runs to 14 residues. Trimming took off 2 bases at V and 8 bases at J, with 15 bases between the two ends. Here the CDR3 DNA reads TGCGCCAGCAGCCAAATTCAAGGGGAGGCCGGCTACACCTTC. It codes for CASSQIQGEAGYTF.

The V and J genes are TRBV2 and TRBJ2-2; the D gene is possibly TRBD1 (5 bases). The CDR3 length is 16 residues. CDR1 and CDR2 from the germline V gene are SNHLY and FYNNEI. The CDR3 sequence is CRPAAQYRNNTGELFF. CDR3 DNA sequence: TGTCGACCTGCGGCCCAGTACAGGAACAACACCGGGGAGCTGTTTTTT.

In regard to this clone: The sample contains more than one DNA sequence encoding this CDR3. CDR3 protein: CASSEGRYNSPLHF. In nucleotides, the CDR3 is TGTGCCAGCAGTGAGGGCAGGTATAATTCACCCCTCCACTTT. The J gene is TRBJ1-6, the V gene TRBV2; no clear D. CDR3 length: 14 amino acids. Germline V gene lookup returns CDR1 SNHLY and CDR2 FYNNEI. V lost 3 bases and J lost 4, with 7 bases in between. The full variable domain, with the rest looked up from reference TRBV2 and TRBJ1-6, is EPEVTQTPSHQVTQMGQEVILRCVPISNHLYFYWYRQILGQKVEFLVSFYNNEISEKSEIFDDQFSVERPDGSNFTLKIRSTKLEDSAMYFCASSEGRYNSPLHFGNGTRLTVT.

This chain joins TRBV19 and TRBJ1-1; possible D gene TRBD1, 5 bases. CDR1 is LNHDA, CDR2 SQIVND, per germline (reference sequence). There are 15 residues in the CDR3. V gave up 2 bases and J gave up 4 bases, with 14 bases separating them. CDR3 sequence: CASSIKAGPATEAFF. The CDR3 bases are TGTGCCAGTAGTATAAAGGCGGGACCTGCCACTGAAGCTTTCTTT.

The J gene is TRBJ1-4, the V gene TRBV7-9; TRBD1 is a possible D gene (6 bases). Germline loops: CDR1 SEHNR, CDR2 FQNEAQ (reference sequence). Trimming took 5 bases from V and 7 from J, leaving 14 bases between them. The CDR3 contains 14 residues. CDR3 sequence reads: CASSQQGAGEKLFF. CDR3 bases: TGTGCCAGCAGCCAACAGGGTGCGGGTGAAAAACTGTTTTTT. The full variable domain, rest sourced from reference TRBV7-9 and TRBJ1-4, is DTGVSQNPRHKITKRGQNVTFRCDPISEHNRLYWYRQTLGQGPEFLTYFQNEAQLEKSRLLSDRFSAERPKGSFSTLEIQRTEQGDSAMYLCASSQQGAGEKLFFGSGTQLSVL.

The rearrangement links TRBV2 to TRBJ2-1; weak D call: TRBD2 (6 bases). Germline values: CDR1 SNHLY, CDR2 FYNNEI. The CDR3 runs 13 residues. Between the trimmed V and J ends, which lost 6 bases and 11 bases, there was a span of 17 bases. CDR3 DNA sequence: TGTGCCAGCAGAGAGGGACTCGAAAGCAAGCAGTTCTTC. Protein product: CASREGLESKQFF.

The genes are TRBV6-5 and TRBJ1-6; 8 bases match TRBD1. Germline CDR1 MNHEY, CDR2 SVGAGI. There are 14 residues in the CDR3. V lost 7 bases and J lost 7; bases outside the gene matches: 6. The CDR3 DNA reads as TGTGCCAGCACGAATAGGGACAGGAATTCACCCCTCCACTTT. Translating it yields CASTNRDRNSPLHF.

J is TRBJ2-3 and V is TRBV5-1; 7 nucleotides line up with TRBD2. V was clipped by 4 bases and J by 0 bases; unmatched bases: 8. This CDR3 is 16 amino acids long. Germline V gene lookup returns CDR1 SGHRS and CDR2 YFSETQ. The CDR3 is CASSGGGSASTDTQYF. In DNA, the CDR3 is TGCGCCAGCAGCGGGGGAGGGAGTGCTAGCACAGATACGCAGTATTTT. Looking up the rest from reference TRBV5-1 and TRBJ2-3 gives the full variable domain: KAGVTQTPRYLIKTRGQQVTLSCSPISGHRSVSWYQQTPGQGLQFLFEYFSETQRNKGNFPGRFSGRQFSNSRSEMNVSTLELGDSALYLCASSGGGSASTDTQYFGPGTRLTVL.

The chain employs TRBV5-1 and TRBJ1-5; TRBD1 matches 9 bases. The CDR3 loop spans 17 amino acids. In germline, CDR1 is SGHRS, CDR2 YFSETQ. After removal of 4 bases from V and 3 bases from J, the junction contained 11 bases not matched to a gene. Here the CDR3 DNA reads TGCGCCAGCAGCCCCGGGACAGGGTCTTGGGTCAATCAGCCCCAGCATTTT. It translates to CASSPGTGSWVNQPQHF.

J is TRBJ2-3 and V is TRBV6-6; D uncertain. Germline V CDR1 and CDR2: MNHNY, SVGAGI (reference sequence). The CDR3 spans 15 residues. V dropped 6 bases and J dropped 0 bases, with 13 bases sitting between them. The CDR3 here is CASRLGRLSTDTQYF. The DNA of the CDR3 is TGTGCCAGCAGGCTCGGCAGACTTAGCACAGATACGCAGTATTTT.

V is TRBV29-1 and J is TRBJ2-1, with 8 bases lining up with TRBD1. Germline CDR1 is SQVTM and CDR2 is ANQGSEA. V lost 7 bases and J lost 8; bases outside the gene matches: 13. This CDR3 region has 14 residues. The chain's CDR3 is CSARTGNGVDEQFF. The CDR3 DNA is TGCAGCGCCAGGACAGGGAATGGAGTTGATGAGCAGTTCTTC.

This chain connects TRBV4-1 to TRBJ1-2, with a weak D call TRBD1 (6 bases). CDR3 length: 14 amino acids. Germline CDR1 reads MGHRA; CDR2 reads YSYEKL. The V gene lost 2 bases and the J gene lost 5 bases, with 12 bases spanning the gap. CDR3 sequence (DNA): TGCGCCAGCAGCCAAAATGCAGGGGATTATGGCTACACCTTC. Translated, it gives CASSQNAGDYGYTF.

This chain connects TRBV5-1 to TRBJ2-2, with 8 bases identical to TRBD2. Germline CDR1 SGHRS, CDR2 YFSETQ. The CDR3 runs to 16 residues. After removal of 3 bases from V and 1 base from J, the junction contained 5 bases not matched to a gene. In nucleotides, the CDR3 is TGCGCCAGCAGCTCGGGGGGGAGTATGAACACCGGGGAGCTGTTTTTT. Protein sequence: CASSSGGSMNTGELFF.

The CDR3 DNA reads as TGCAGCGTTGAAGACCTTAGGAAGGGGGTCGGCTACACCTTC. It specifies CSVEDLRKGVGYTF. This chain links TRBV29-1 with TRBJ1-2; D is possibly TRBD1 (6 bases). The V and J ends lost 0 bases and 8 bases respectively, with 16 bases between them. The CDR3 contains 14 residues. The germline gives CDR1 SQVTM, CDR2 ANQGSEA. The variable domain in full, with the rest retrieved from reference TRBV29-1 and TRBJ1-2, is SAVISQKPSRDICQRGTSLTIQCQVDSQVTMMFWYRQQPGQSLTLIATANQGSEATYESGFVIDKFPISRPNLTFSTLTVSNMSPEDSSIYLCSVEDLRKGVGYTFGSGTRLTVV.

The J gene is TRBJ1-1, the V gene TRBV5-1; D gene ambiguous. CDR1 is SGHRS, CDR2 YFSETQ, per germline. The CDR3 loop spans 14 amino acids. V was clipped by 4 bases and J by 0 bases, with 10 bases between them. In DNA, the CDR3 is TGCGCCAGCAGCATGGCGGAGCTGAACACTGAAGCTTTCTTT. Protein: CASSMAELNTEAFF.

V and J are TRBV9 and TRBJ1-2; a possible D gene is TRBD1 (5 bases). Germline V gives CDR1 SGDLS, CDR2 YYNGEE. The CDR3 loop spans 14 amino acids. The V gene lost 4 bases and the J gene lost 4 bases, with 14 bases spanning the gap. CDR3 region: CASSPTGVRYGYTF. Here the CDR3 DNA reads TGTGCCAGCAGCCCTACGGGGGTTCGCTATGGCTACACCTTC.

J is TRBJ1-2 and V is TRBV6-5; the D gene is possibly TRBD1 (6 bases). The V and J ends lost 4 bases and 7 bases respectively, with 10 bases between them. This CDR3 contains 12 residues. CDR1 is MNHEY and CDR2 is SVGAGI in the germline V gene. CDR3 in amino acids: CASSSRQVGYTF. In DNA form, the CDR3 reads TGTGCCAGCAGTTCTCGACAGGTTGGCTACACCTTC.

The DNA of the CDR3 is TGTGCCAGCAGAGGCGGACAGGGAAACTATGGCTACACCTTC. It encodes CASRGGQGNYGYTF. The chain employs TRBV2 and TRBJ1-2; 8 bases align to TRBD1. Germline values: CDR1 SNHLY, CDR2 FYNNEI. CDR3 length: 14 amino acids. V lost 6 bases, J lost 2 bases, and 5 bases stayed unmatched.

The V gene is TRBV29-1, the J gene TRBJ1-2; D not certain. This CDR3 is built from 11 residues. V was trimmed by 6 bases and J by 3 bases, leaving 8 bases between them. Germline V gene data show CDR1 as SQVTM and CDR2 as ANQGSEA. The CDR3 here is CSVLEDYGYTF. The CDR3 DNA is TGCAGCGTCCTCGAGGACTATGGCTACACCTTC.

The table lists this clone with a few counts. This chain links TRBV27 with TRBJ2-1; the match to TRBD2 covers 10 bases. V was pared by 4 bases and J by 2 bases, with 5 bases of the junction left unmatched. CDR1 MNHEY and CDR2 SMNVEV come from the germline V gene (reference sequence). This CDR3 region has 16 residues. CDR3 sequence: CASSSLLAGTYNEQFF. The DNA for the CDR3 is TGTGCCAGCAGTTCCCTACTAGCGGGGACCTACAATGAGCAGTTCTTC.

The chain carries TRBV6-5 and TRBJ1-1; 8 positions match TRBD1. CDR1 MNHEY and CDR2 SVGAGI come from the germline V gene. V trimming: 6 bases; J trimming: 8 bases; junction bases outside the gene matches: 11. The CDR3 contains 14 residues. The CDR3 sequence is CASRVTGGPLEAFF. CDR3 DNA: TGTGCCAGCAGGGTAACAGGGGGACCTCTGGAAGCTTTCTTT.

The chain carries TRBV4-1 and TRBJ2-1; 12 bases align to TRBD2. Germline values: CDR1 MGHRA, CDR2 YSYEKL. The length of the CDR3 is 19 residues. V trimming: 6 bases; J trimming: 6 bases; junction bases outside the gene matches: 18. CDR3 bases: TGCGCCAGCAGTCTAGCGGGGGGGGGAGCTCCTATCGCGTTCAATGAGCAGTTCTTC. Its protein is CASSLAGGGAPIAFNEQFF.

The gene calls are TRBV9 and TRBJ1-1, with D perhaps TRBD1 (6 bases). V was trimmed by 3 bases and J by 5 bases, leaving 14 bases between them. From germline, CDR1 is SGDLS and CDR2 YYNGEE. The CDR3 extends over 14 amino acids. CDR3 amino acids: CASSAHRVDTEAFF. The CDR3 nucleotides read TGTGCCAGCAGCGCACACAGGGTGGATACTGAAGCTTTCTTT.

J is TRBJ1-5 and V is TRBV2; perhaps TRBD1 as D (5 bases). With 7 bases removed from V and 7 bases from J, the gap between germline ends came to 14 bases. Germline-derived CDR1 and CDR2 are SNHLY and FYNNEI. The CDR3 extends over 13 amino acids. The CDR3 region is CASNRGGQQPQHF. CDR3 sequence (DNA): TGTGCCAGCAACCGGGGAGGACAACAGCCCCAGCATTTT. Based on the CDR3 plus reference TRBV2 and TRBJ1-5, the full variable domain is EPEVTQTPSHQVTQMGQEVILRCVPISNHLYFYWYRQILGQKVEFLVSFYNNEISEKSEIFDDQFSVERPDGSNFTLKIRSTKLEDSAMYFCASNRGGQQPQHFGDGTRLSIL.